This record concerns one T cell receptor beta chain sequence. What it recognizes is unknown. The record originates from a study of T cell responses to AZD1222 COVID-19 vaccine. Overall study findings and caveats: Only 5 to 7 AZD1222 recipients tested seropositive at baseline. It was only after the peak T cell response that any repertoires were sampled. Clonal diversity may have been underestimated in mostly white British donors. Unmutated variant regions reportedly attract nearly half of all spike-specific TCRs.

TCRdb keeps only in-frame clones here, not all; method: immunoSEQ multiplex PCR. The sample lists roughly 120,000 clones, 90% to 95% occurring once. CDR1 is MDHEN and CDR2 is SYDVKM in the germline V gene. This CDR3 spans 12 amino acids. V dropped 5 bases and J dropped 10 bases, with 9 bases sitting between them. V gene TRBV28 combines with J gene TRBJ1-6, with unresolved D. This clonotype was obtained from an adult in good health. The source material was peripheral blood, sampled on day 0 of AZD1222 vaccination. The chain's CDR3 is CASSLQRSPLHF. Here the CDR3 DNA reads TGTGCCAGCAGTCTTCAACGATCACCCCTCCACTTT.